This passage covers 10 T cell receptor beta chains from one sample sequenced in a study of T cell responses to AZD1222 COVID-19 vaccine. Libraries were prepared by immunoSEQ multiplex PCR; TCRdb keeps only in-frame clonotypes and omits some of them. The sample records under 200,000 clones, approximately 94% being singletons. Sequences were derived from peripheral blood, sampled on day 0 of AZD1222 vaccination. The receptors here all came from an adult in good health.

The chain is built from TRBV5-1 and TRBJ2-3; 7 nucleotides match TRBD2. Germline V gives CDR1 SGHRS, CDR2 YFSETQ. The ends lost 4 bases at V and 5 bases at J; junction bases unmatched: 7. The CDR3 is 14 residues long. The CDR3 nucleotides are TGCGCCAGCAGCCCTGGCGGGAGTGGAGATACGCAGTATTTT. Translated, it gives CASSPGGSGDTQYF.

This clone was detected only a few times. V and J are TRBV5-1 and TRBJ2-7; the D is unclear. The CDR3 runs to 15 residues. Trimming removed 4 bases from V and 3 bases from J, with 17 bases in between. The germline V gene has CDR1 SGHRS and CDR2 YFSETQ. CDR3 coding DNA: TGCGCCAGCAGCCCACAAACAGACCTCAACTACGAGCAGTACTTC. This encodes CASSPQTDLNYEQYF.

This chain uses TRBV28 with TRBJ1-5, with 12 bases that match TRBD1. This CDR3 is built from 18 residues. The germline CDR1 and CDR2 sequences are MDHEN and SYDVKM. Unmatched junction bases numbered 7, after V lost 2 bases and J lost 2 bases. The CDR3 DNA is TGTGCCAGCAGTTTACCGGGACAGGGGGCCTCGGGCAATCAGCCCCAGCATTTT. Protein sequence: CASSLPGQGASGNQPQHF.

The chain combines TRBV5-1 with TRBJ2-7, with 13 bases fitting TRBD2. V lost 2 bases, J lost 4 bases, and 12 bases stayed unmatched. CDR1 and CDR2 from the germline V gene are SGHRS and YFSETQ. CDR3 length equals 18 residues. CDR3 nucleotide sequence: TGCGCCAGCAGCTTTTATGTTATGACTAGCGGGAGGTGGTACGAGCAGTACTTC. This translates into CASSFYVMTSGRWYEQYF.

The sample holds a few counts of this clone. The V and J genes are TRBV5-1 and TRBJ2-1; perhaps TRBD1 as D (6 bases). The CDR3 loop spans 14 amino acids. Germline V gives CDR1 SGHRS, CDR2 YFSETQ. Between the trimmed V and J ends, which lost 5 bases and 3 bases, there was a span of 12 bases. As DNA, the CDR3 is TGCGCCAGCAGTAGAGGGGACAACTACAATGAGCAGTTCTTC. Translation gives CASSRGDNYNEQFF.

The rearrangement joins TRBV28 to TRBJ1-5; 7 bases match TRBD1. In germline, CDR1 is MDHEN, CDR2 SYDVKM. The CDR3 is 17 residues long. The V gene end was trimmed by 1 base and the J gene end by 4 bases; junction bases not matched to a gene: 10. The CDR3 nucleotides are TGTGCCAGCAGTTTATTATTCCTGGGACAGACTAATCAGCCCCAGCATTTT. Its protein product is CASSLLFLGQTNQPQHF.

DNA of the CDR3: TGTGCCAGCAGCTTAGGGGGACAGCAACTAGCCAAAAACATTCAGTACTTC. It specifies CASSLGGQQLAKNIQYF. V usage is TRBV7-8 and J usage is TRBJ2-4; 7 bases are shared with TRBD1. CDR3 size: 17 residues. Germline V gives CDR1 SGHVS, CDR2 FQNEAQ. V was clipped by 1 base and J by 0 bases; unmatched bases: 6.

This chain links TRBV4-2 with TRBJ2-6, with D tentatively TRBD1 (5 bases). The ends were cut back, 4 bases at V and 2 bases at J, with 18 bases in the middle. Germline V CDR1 and CDR2: LGHNA, YNFKEQ. The CDR3 is 18 amino acids. The CDR3 DNA is TGTGCCAGCAGCCCCGCCTCGGACACGCTACCTGGGGCCAACGTCCTGACTTTC. It codes for CASSPASDTLPGANVLTF.

The rearrangement uses TRBV5-6 and TRBJ1-2; a weak D match, TRBD1 (6 bases). The CDR3 extends over 17 amino acids. V was shortened by 4 bases and J by 5 bases, with 24 bases between the two germline ends. CDR1 is SGHDT and CDR2 is YYEEEE in the germline V gene. DNA for the CDR3: TGTGCCAGCAGCCTTATAACTCACGGACAGACGGGGTATGGCTACACCTTC. Translated, it gives CASSLITHGQTGYGYTF.

The chain carries TRBV20-1 and TRBJ1-1, with D unclear. This CDR3 spans 11 amino acids. The ends were cut back, 3 bases at V and 5 bases at J, with 7 bases in the middle. Germline CDR1 is DFQATT and CDR2 is SNEGSKA (reference sequence). Here the CDR3 DNA reads TGCAGTGCTAGCCGGACGACTGAAGCTTTCTTT. This gives the protein CSASRTTEAFF.